The 5 T cell receptor beta chains listed next were all sequenced from one sample in a study of cytomegalovirus exposure and HLA in healthy donors. It was with 60 Vbeta and 13 Jbeta primers that the PCR ran. Assay used: immunoSEQ multiplex PCR; TCRdb lists only in-frame clones, some missing. Seen here are 140,000 or so clones, 78% observed once, and the top ten hold less than 3%. The material sequenced was PBMCs. The receptors stem from a woman in her late teens or twenties in good health and CMV-seropositive.

This chain uses TRBV9 with TRBJ2-1; no clear D gene. Germline CDR1 SGDLS, CDR2 YYNGEE. V lost 3 bases and J 9 bases, leaving 7 bases between the germline ends. The CDR3 sequence is 11 residues long. CDR3 sequence (DNA): TGTGCCAGCAGCGCCGGTCCTGAGCAGTTCTTC. Amino acid sequence: CASSAGPEQFF.

The rearrangement joins TRBV4-1 to TRBJ2-2, with 10 bases aligning to TRBD1. There are 17 residues in the CDR3. Trimming removed 1 base from V and 1 base from J; junction bases left unmatched: 3. CDR1 is MGHRA and CDR2 is YSYEKL in the germline V gene. Here the CDR3 DNA reads TGCGCCAGCAGCCAAGGTGGACAGGGGGGGAACACCGGGGAGCTGTTTTTT. This gives the protein CASSQGGQGGNTGELFF.

The V gene is TRBV11-1, the J gene TRBJ2-5, with D possibly matching TRBD1 (6 bases). CDR1 and CDR2 from the germline V gene are SGHAT and FQDESV (reference sequence). Trimming pared 5 bases from V and 2 bases from J, leaving 18 bases between. The CDR3 length is 16 residues. The CDR3 DNA is TGTGCCAGCAGCGTTTCGACAGGTCGACTTCAAGAGACCCAGTACTTC. Translated, it gives CASSVSTGRLQETQYF.

The gene calls are TRBV15 and TRBJ1-4; D possibly corresponds to TRBD1 (6 bases). The CDR3 has 15 amino acids. The V gene lost 1 base and the J gene lost 3 bases, with 9 bases spanning the gap. Germline lookup yields CDR1 LNHNV and CDR2 YYDKDF (reference sequence). CDR3 coding DNA: TGTGCCACCAGCAGAGTACAGGGTCCTAATGAAAAACTGTTTTTT. Translated: CATSRVQGPNEKLFF.

The chain recombines TRBV11-2 with TRBJ2-3; possible D gene TRBD2, 5 bases. CDR1 is SGHAT, CDR2 FQNNGV, per germline. This CDR3 has 19 residues. V lost 5 bases and J lost 3, with 27 bases in between. CDR3 amino acids: CASSRRIPASGFVTDTQYF. For the CDR3, the DNA is TGTGCCAGCAGCCGTCGTATTCCTGCTTCGGGGTTCGTAACAGATACGCAGTATTTT. The whole variable domain, filled in from reference TRBV11-2 and TRBJ2-3, reads EAGVAQSPRYKIIEKRQSVAFWCNPISGHATLYWYQQILGQGPKLLIQFQNNGVVDDSQLPKDRFSAERLKGVDSTLKIQPAKLEDSAVYLCASSRRIPASGFVTDTQYFGPGTRLTVL.